One sample yielded the 12 T cell receptor beta chains listed below, sequenced in a study of early T cells in non-severe SARS-CoV-2 infection. From the 5' RACE reads, TCRdb called clonotypes with MiXCR, one entry per CDR3 protein. The sample lists 35,000 to 45,000 distinct CDR3 sequences; about 6% were seen once. The sample was whole blood, taken at baseline. All receptors come from an adult who was a healthcare worker with PCR-confirmed SARS-CoV-2 infection or an uninfected control (not recorded which).

This clonotype was seen ten or more times. V is TRBV6-2 or TRBV6-3 and J is TRBJ1-2; tentatively, D is TRBD1 (5 bases). There are 13 residues in the CDR3. Deletions cut 3 bases from V and 4 bases from J, with 9 bases between. Germline V gene data show CDR1 as MNHEY and CDR2 as SVGEGT. The CDR3 bases are TGTGCCAGCAGTTATGGGGACCGCTATGGCTACACCTTC. Protein product: CASSYGDRYGYTF.

This clonotype showed up just a few times. The V call is TRBV5-6, the J call TRBJ1-1; D uncertain. The CDR3 length is 14 residues. V dropped 4 bases and J dropped 1 base, with 11 bases sitting between them. Germline CDR1 and CDR2: SGHDT and YYEEEE. The CDR3 loop is CASSLWTENTEAFF. CDR3 DNA sequence: TGTGCCAGCAGCCTTTGGACGGAGAACACTGAAGCTTTCTTT. The full variable domain, with the rest looked up from reference TRBV5-6 and TRBJ1-1, is DAGVTQSPTHLIKTRGQQVTLRCSPKSGHDTVSWYQQALGQGPQFIFQYYEEEERQRGNFPDRFSGHQFPNYSSELNVNALLLGDSALYLCASSLWTENTEAFFGQGTRLTVV.

In its sample, this clonotype was seen a few times. The chain couples TRBV10-2 to TRBJ2-4; D is unclear. The germline V gene encodes CDR1 WSHSY and CDR2 SAAADI. The CDR3 runs to 14 residues. V was pared by 5 bases and J by 0 bases, with 8 bases between. The CDR3 loop is CASSPLLAKNIQYF. CDR3 DNA: TGCGCCAGCAGTCCCCTTCTAGCCAAAAACATTCAGTACTTC.

This clonotype was counted many times. The chain recombines TRBV29-1 with TRBJ1-5; 7 nucleotides match TRBD1. Per germline, CDR1 SQVTM and CDR2 ANQGSEA. The ends lost 7 bases at V and 3 bases at J; junction bases unmatched: 6. The CDR3 sequence is 13 residues long. CDR3 bases: TGCAGCGCCCGCGGACAGGACAATCAGCCCCAGCATTTT. It is translated as CSARGQDNQPQHF.

This clonotype occurred many times. CDR3 in DNA: TGCGCCAGCAGCCCGCCGGACAGGGGATACGAGCAGTACTTC. This sequence encodes CASSPPDRGYEQYF. The chain has TRBV4-1 and TRBJ2-7, with TRBD1 identical over 9 bases. With V trimmed by 4 bases and J by 4 bases, 5 bases remained unmatched. Germline V gene lookup returns CDR1 MGHRA and CDR2 YSYEKL. There are 14 residues in the CDR3.

The V gene is TRBV7-2, the J gene TRBJ2-7; D uncertain. The CDR3 covers 14 residues. Germline V gives CDR1 SGHTA, CDR2 FQGNSA. V lost 5 bases and J 0 bases, leaving 11 bases between the germline ends. CDR3 sequence: CASSPTESSYEQYF. CDR3 coding DNA: TGTGCCAGCAGCCCTACAGAGAGCTCCTACGAGCAGTACTTC. Using reference TRBV7-2 and TRBJ2-7 for the parts outside the CDR3, the full variable domain is GAGVSQSPSNKVTEKGKDVELRCDPISGHTALYWYRQSLGQGLEFLIYFQGNSAPDKSGLPSDRFSAERTGGSVSTLTIQRTQQEDSAVYLCASSPTESSYEQYFGPGTRLTVT.

This clonotype was detected ten times or more. The CDR3 DNA reads TGTGCCAGCAGCTTACGGAATGCGGGGAGGGGCCGCGGGGATACGCAGTATTTT. Residues: CASSLRNAGRGRGDTQYF. The chain couples TRBV11-2 to TRBJ2-3, with TRBD2 matching 7 bases. The CDR3 length is 18 residues. V lost 2 bases and J lost 6; bases outside the gene matches: 17. Germline CDR1 SGHAT, CDR2 FQNNGV.

This clonotype was seen a handful of times. The CDR3 sequence is CASSQRGQETQYF. Here the CDR3 DNA reads TGTGCCAGCAGCCAGAGGGGGCAAGAGACCCAGTACTTC. This chain joins TRBV3-1 and TRBJ2-5; TRBD1 might be the D (6 bases). Germline-derived CDR1 and CDR2 are LGHDT and YNNKEL (reference sequence). The length of the CDR3 is 13 residues. Trimming shortened V by 3 bases and J by 2 bases, and 7 bases separated the two germline ends.

The CDR3 coding sequence is TGTGCCAGCAGCCCGGTGGGAGGCCAGCCCCAGCATTTT. Translation gives CASSPVGGQPQHF. The chain is built from TRBV7-2 and TRBJ1-5; D is uncertain. Germline V gives CDR1 SGHTA, CDR2 FQGNSA. V lost 5 bases to trimming and J lost 7 bases, with 12 bases between them. The CDR3 consists of 13 residues.

This clonotype was observed at least ten times. The rearrangement uses TRBV4-1 and TRBJ1-1, with TRBD1 identical over 8 bases. Germline trimming cut 5 bases from V and 1 base from J; bases unmatched to any gene: 18. This CDR3 region has 19 residues. In germline, CDR1 is MGHRA, CDR2 YSYEKL. Written as DNA, the CDR3 is TGCGCCAGCAGCTTCAATACAGGCAGGCAGGGGGCGACGAACACTGAAGCTTTCTTT. Amino acids: CASSFNTGRQGATNTEAFF.

Many counts were recorded for this clonotype. The J gene is TRBJ2-3, the V gene TRBV20-1; D unclear. Between the trimmed V and J ends, which lost 4 bases and 7 bases, there was a span of 12 bases. CDR3 size: 12 residues. Germline V gives CDR1 DFQATT, CDR2 SNEGSKA (reference sequence). The CDR3 DNA reads TGCAGTGCTACCCCTAGGGCATATACGCAGTATTTT. Its translation is CSATPRAYTQYF.

This clonotype appeared a few times. The chain carries TRBV12-3 or TRBV12-4 and TRBJ2-5; weak D call: TRBD2 (6 bases). V lost 4 bases, J lost 2 bases, and 11 bases lay in between. The CDR3 runs to 14 residues. The DNA of the CDR3 is TGTGCCAGCAGTTCCTGGGACTTACAAGAGACCCAGTACTTC. Its translation is CASSSWDLQETQYF.